This T cell receptor beta chain was identified in a study of blood T cell repertoires in COVID-19. Looking at the study overall: The United States, Italy and Spain were the sources of the acute and convalescent COVID-19 samples. Sample material is recorded as cDNA or gDNA derived from T cells, B-cell-depleted T cells, or PBMCs.

This CDR3 has 16 residues. The trim removed 3 bases at V and 3 bases at J, leaving 5 bases unmatched. CDR1 and CDR2 from the germline V gene are MNHEY and SMNVEV (reference sequence). Original analysis: For nucleated cells, counts were estimated from reference gene primer amplification. The assay was immunoSEQ multiplex PCR, and TCRdb's table has in-frame clones only and misses some. For V, J and clone size, that table is used; D and trimming come from the DNA. The data hold about 230,000 clones, with about 85% observed a single time. The V gene is TRBV27, the J gene TRBJ2-5; 12 bases map to TRBD2. The clonotype comes from a woman in her late teens or twenties who had recovered from COVID-19. Sample: peripheral blood. The CDR3 protein is CASSFGGLAGKETQYF. The DNA of the CDR3 is TGTGCCAGCAGTTTTGGGGGACTAGCGGGTAAAGAGACCCAGTACTTC.